Below are 18 T cell receptor beta chains sequenced from a single sample in a study of CD8 T cells in Susac syndrome. With random hexamers, reverse transcription was performed on about 0.5 to 1 ug of RNA. TCRdb processed the immunoSEQ multiplex PCR reads anew with MiXCR; each CDR3 protein has one entry. The sample contains approximately 130,000 distinct CDR3 sequences, about 93% of which appear only once. The sample was CD4+ T cells from PBMCs. The receptors were gathered from a human donor in good health.

This clonotype was counted once. V usage is TRBV7-9 and J usage is TRBJ2-6, with D perhaps assigned TRBD1 or TRBD2 (5 bases each). V lost 1 base to trimming and J lost 4 bases, with 8 bases between them. This CDR3 spans 15 amino acids. Germline values: CDR1 SEHNR, CDR2 FQNEAQ (reference sequence). The CDR3 spells CASSLVGDGANVLTF. The CDR3 DNA sequence: TGTGCCAGCAGCTTAGTAGGGGACGGGGCCAACGTCCTGACTTTC.

The chain is built from TRBV7-2 and TRBJ2-2; the match to TRBD1 covers 8 bases. V lost 0 bases to trimming and J lost 3 bases; unmatched junction nucleotides: 9. CDR1 is SGHTA, CDR2 FQGNSA, per germline. This CDR3 spans 18 amino acids. The CDR3 sequence: CASSLALRTGIYTGELFF. The CDR3, as DNA: TGTGCCAGCAGCTTAGCGCTTCGGACAGGGATTTACACCGGGGAGCTGTTTTTT.

The chain uses TRBV7-6 and TRBJ1-4; TRBD1 agrees at 8 bases. The CDR3 length is 15 residues. Germline CDR1 is SGHVS and CDR2 is FNYEAQ. The V segment lost 5 bases and the J segment 8 bases; nucleotides outside the gene matches: 10. The CDR3: CASSETRQGLEKLFF. The CDR3 region has the DNA TGTGCCAGCAGCGAGACTAGACAGGGGCTGGAAAAACTGTTTTTT.

This chain uses TRBV5-1 with TRBJ1-5; D unclear. The CDR3 consists of 15 residues. CDR1 and CDR2 from the germline V gene are SGHRS and YFSETQ. V lost 1 base and J lost 0, with 8 bases in between. For the CDR3, the DNA is TGCGCCAGCAGCTTGAACGCGGATAGCAATCAGCCCCAGCATTTT. It codes for CASSLNADSNQPQHF.

This clonotype was observed a handful of times. The chain combines TRBV29-1 with TRBJ2-5; D might be TRBD1 or TRBD2, each matching 5 bases. Germline lookup yields CDR1 SQVTM and CDR2 ANQGSEA. V lost 7 bases to trimming and J lost 7 bases, with 22 bases between them. The CDR3 totals 14 residues. The DNA for the CDR3 is TGCAGCGGGGGGTTATTGGACCAAACGTCGACCCAGTACTTC. Encoded protein: CSGGLLDQTSTQYF.

The chain combines TRBV28 with TRBJ2-7; D is uncertain. This CDR3 spans 11 amino acids. CDR1 and CDR2 (germline): MDHEN, SYDVKM. The V end lost 6 bases, the J end lost 1 base, and 4 bases lay between the germline ends. The CDR3 sequence is CASRQSYEQYF. CDR3 DNA: TGTGCCAGCAGGCAATCCTACGAGCAGTACTTC.

The genes are TRBV11-2 and TRBJ2-7; D assignment may be TRBD1 or TRBD2 (5 bases each). There are 14 residues in the CDR3. Germline V gene data show CDR1 as SGHAT and CDR2 as FQNNGV. V was pared by 10 bases and J by 7 bases, with 23 bases between. This chain's CDR3 is CATTLGVASREQYF. In DNA, the CDR3 is TGTGCCACCACACTAGGGGTAGCATCGAGGGAGCAGTACTTC.

J is TRBJ1-5 and V is TRBV12-3 or TRBV12-4; 7 bases agree with TRBD1. The junction had 11 bases not matched to a gene; V was cut back by 3 bases and J by 0 bases. This CDR3 has 18 residues. CDR3 bases: TGTGCCAGCAGTTTTCAAGACAGGGTTTATTATAGCAATCAGCCCCAGCATTTT. Translation: CASSFQDRVYYSNQPQHF.

This clonotype was detected once. The gene calls are TRBV7-2 and TRBJ2-7, with 12 nucleotides matching TRBD2. In germline, CDR1 is SGHTA, CDR2 FQGNSA. Trimming removed 2 bases from V and 6 bases from J; junction bases left unmatched: 5. The CDR3 is 15 residues long. CDR3 region: CASSLMTSGSSEQYF. The DNA for the CDR3 is TGTGCCAGCAGCTTAATGACTAGCGGGAGCAGCGAGCAGTACTTC.

The genes are TRBV18 and TRBJ1-4; possibly TRBD1 for D (6 bases). Germline CDR1 reads KGHSH; CDR2 reads LQKENI. Trimming cost V 0 bases and J 10 bases, with 15 bases left between them. This CDR3 is built from 15 residues. The chain's CDR3 is CASSPPTDRSGKLFF. CDR3 in DNA: TGTGCCAGCTCACCACCCACGGACAGATCTGGAAAACTGTTTTTT.

In its sample, this clonotype was seen a few times. V gene TRBV29-1 combines with J gene TRBJ2-3; a possible D gene is TRBD2 (5 bases). The CDR3 is 12 residues long. The V end lost 3 bases, the J end lost 2 bases, and 6 bases lay between the germline ends. Per the germline V gene, CDR1 is SQVTM and CDR2 is ANQGSEA. CDR3 nucleotide sequence: TGCAGCGTTGACGACTACACAGATACGCAGTATTTT. Its translation: CSVDDYTDTQYF.

The chain has TRBV7-9 and TRBJ1-5; perhaps TRBD1 as D (5 bases). Germline V gene data show CDR1 as SEHNR and CDR2 as FQNEAQ (reference sequence). Trimming stripped 5 bases from V and 0 bases from J, with 11 bases between. The CDR3 runs to 15 residues. The CDR3 coding sequence is TGTGCCAGCAGCCAGGGACCTAATAGCAATCAGCCCCAGCATTTT. It yields the protein CASSQGPNSNQPQHF. Full variable domain (rest looked up from reference TRBV7-9 and TRBJ1-5): DTGVSQNPRHKITKRGQNVTFRCDPISEHNRLYWYRQTLGQGPEFLTYFQNEAQLEKSRLLSDRFSAERPKGSFSTLEIQRTEQGDSAMYLCASSQGPNSNQPQHFGDGTRLSIL.

J is TRBJ1-3 and V is TRBV29-1; D ambiguous. Germline CDR1 reads SQVTM; CDR2 reads ANQGSEA. Deletions cut 4 bases from V and 4 bases from J, with 11 bases between. The CDR3 covers 13 residues. CDR3 nucleotides: TGCAGCGTTGTTCCAGCCTACGGAAACACCATATATTTT. Protein: CSVVPAYGNTIYF.

This chain connects TRBV6-6 to TRBJ2-3; 8 nucleotides line up with TRBD1. Trimming removed 6 bases from V and 0 bases from J; junction bases left unmatched: 8. In germline, CDR1 is MNHNY, CDR2 SVGAGI (reference sequence). The CDR3 consists of 16 residues. In nucleotides, the CDR3 is TGTGCCAGCAGCCCGGACAGGGCAGGGAGCACAGATACGCAGTATTTT. Amino acid sequence: CASSPDRAGSTDTQYF.

V and J are TRBV5-4 and TRBJ2-1; a weak D match, TRBD2 (5 bases). The ends were cut back, 7 bases at V and 0 bases at J, with 11 bases in the middle. The germline V gene encodes CDR1 SGHNT and CDR2 YYREEE (reference sequence). The CDR3 is 14 residues long. CDR3 bases: TGTGCCAGCGAGATGGGGAGCTCCTACAATGAGCAGTTCTTC. Its protein product is CASEMGSSYNEQFF.

This chain joins TRBV19 and TRBJ2-3; TRBD2 matches 8 bases. CDR1 is LNHDA and CDR2 is SQIVND in the germline V gene (reference sequence). This CDR3 region has 17 residues. V lost 6 bases and J lost 3; bases outside the gene matches: 14. The CDR3, as DNA: TGTGCCAGTAGATCCCGTGTCGGGAGGGCTGGAACAGATACGCAGTATTTT. Residues: CASRSRVGRAGTDTQYF.

The J gene is TRBJ2-2, the V gene TRBV9; 7 nucleotides line up with TRBD1. With 2 bases clipped from V and 4 bases from J, the junction kept 2 bases outside the gene matches. The CDR3 loop spans 14 amino acids. Germline V gene data show CDR1 as SGDLS and CDR2 as YYNGEE. DNA of the CDR3: TGTGCCAGCAGCGTCGCAGGGGGCACCGGGGAGCTGTTTTTT. It is translated as CASSVAGGTGELFF.

The chain recombines TRBV7-9 with TRBJ2-7; 7 positions match TRBD1. This CDR3 has 16 residues. V shed 4 bases, J shed 2 bases, and the junction held 11 bases outside the gene matches. CDR1 is SEHNR and CDR2 is FQNEAQ in the germline V gene (reference sequence). The CDR3 here is CASSWGTGTVTYEQYF. The DNA of the CDR3 is TGTGCCAGCAGCTGGGGAACCGGGACAGTAACCTACGAGCAGTACTTC.